Sequencing of this T cell receptor (beta chain) was carried out in a study of cytomegalovirus exposure and HLA in healthy donors. V gave up 7 bases and J gave up 3 bases, with 15 bases separating them. The V gene's germline CDR1 is MNHNS and CDR2 SASEGT. This CDR3 spans 14 amino acids. The PCR employed 60 Vbeta primers together with 13 Jbeta primers. The repertoire was sequenced with immunoSEQ multiplex PCR; TCRdb's copy has only in-frame clones and lacks some. The sample holds 99,000 or so clones, over 80% seen once. The rearrangement joins TRBV6-1 to TRBJ1-1, with no clear D. The source of this sequence is a female donor in good health and CMV-seropositive. Material: PBMCs. The CDR3 nucleotides read TGTGCCAGCATCAGAGGGTACGGGGACACTGAAGCTTTCTTT. Amino acids: CASIRGYGDTEAFF.